The 13 T cell receptor beta chains presented below share a single source sample, sequenced in a study of lymphopenia after photon versus proton radiotherapy. Produced via immunoSEQ multiplex PCR; TCRdb's table is partial and in-frame only. The sample gives 50,000 to 70,000 clones, approximately 86% of which show up once; 9.5% to 15% is in the top ten. The input for sequencing was peripheral blood, taken from a patient treated with proton-based radiotherapy. Every receptor here comes from a man older than 75 with esophageal cancer.

This chain joins TRBV19 and TRBJ1-5; weak D call: TRBD1 (5 bases). V lost 5 bases and J lost 0, with 20 bases in between. Per germline, CDR1 LNHDA and CDR2 SQIVND (reference sequence). The CDR3 has 18 amino acids. In DNA form, the CDR3 reads TGTGCCAGTAGTCTGACAGTGAGTAAGGCTTATAGCAATCAGCCCCAGCATTTT. Amino acids: CASSLTVSKAYSNQPQHF.

The chain links TRBV23-1 to TRBJ2-3; D gene ambiguous. TRBV23-1 is designated an ORF whose function remains uncertain. Trimming removed 7 bases at V and 2 bases at J, with 4 bases between. The CDR3 sequence is 11 residues long. Written as DNA, the CDR3 is TGCGCCAGCATTTCCACAGATACGCAGTATTTT. It yields the protein CASISTDTQYF.

This clone was seen only a few times. The chain joins TRBV6-1 to TRBJ1-5, with TRBD1 as a possible D gene (5 bases). V was trimmed by 10 bases and J by 0 bases, leaving 10 bases between them. The CDR3 contains 13 residues. Germline values: CDR1 MNHNS, CDR2 SASEGT. CDR3 nucleotide sequence: TGTGCCATCCGACAGAGTAGCAATCAGCCCCAGCATTTT. It translates to CAIRQSSNQPQHF.

The chain has TRBV14 and TRBJ2-1, with D maybe TRBD1 (6 bases). Trimming left V 2 bases short and J 4 bases short, with 15 bases between. The CDR3 sequence is 16 residues long. Per the germline V gene, CDR1 is SGHDN and CDR2 is FVKESK. CDR3 protein: CASSQHTGFSYNEQFF. In nucleotides, the CDR3 is TGTGCCAGCAGCCAACATACAGGGTTTTCGTACAATGAGCAGTTCTTC. Full variable domain (remainder filled in from reference TRBV14 and TRBJ2-1): EAGVTQFPSHSVIEKGQTVTLRCDPISGHDNLYWYRRVMGKEIKFLLHFVKESKQDESGMPNNRFLAERTGGTYSTLKVQPAELEDSGVYFCASSQHTGFSYNEQFFGPGTRLTVL.

The chain employs TRBV23-1 and TRBJ2-4; 11 bases agree with TRBD1. TRBV23-1 is recorded as an ORF, its role being uncertain. This CDR3 spans 16 amino acids. V lost 3 bases and J lost 4; bases outside the gene matches: 5. Here the CDR3 DNA reads TGCGCCAGCAGTCACACGGACAGGGGGCGGAAAAACATTCAGTACTTC. This gives the protein CASSHTDRGRKNIQYF.

The chain recombines TRBV11-2 with TRBJ2-5; possible D gene TRBD1, 5 bases. Trimming took off 2 bases at V and 1 base at J, with 5 bases between the two ends. The CDR3 runs to 13 residues. Germline CDR1 and CDR2: SGHAT and FQNNGV. The CDR3 sequence is CASSLRGQETQYF. CDR3 DNA: TGTGCCAGCAGCTTAAGGGGCCAAGAGACCCAGTACTTC.

On this clone: Additional DNA sequences in this sample encode the identical CDR3. The rearrangement links TRBV4-1 to TRBJ1-5, with D unclear. This CDR3 has 14 amino acids. CDR1 is MGHRA, CDR2 YSYEKL, per germline. Trimming removed 1 base from V and 2 bases from J, with 6 bases in between. The DNA of the CDR3 is TGCGCCAGCAGCCAAGTTCTCGGCAATCAGCCCCAGCATTTT. It yields the protein CASSQVLGNQPQHF.

Points on this clone: Other DNA sequences in this specimen translate into the identical CDR3. The rearrangement uses TRBV7-2 and TRBJ1-5, with 7 bases identical to TRBD1. V shed 4 bases and J 1 base; nucleotides not matched to a gene: 4. This CDR3 spans 15 amino acids. The germline V gene has CDR1 SGHTA and CDR2 FQGNSA. CDR3 sequence: CASSSTGLSNQPQHF. In DNA form, the CDR3 reads TGTGCCAGCAGCTCGACAGGGCTGAGCAATCAGCCCCAGCATTTT.

V gene TRBV30 combines with J gene TRBJ2-2, with 9 bases identical to TRBD1. V was pared by 3 bases and J by 6 bases, with 2 bases of the junction left unmatched. This CDR3 comprises 13 residues. Germline V gives CDR1 GTSNPN, CDR2 SVGIG (reference sequence). The CDR3 spells CAWSGTGPGELFF. The DNA for the CDR3 is TGTGCCTGGAGCGGGACAGGGCCCGGGGAGCTGTTTTTT.

The chain uses TRBV7-7 and TRBJ2-1, with unresolved D. The V end was cut by 2 bases, the J end by 7 bases, with 9 bases between. CDR1 is SSHAT and CDR2 is FNYEAQ in the germline V gene (reference sequence). The CDR3 length is 13 residues. Here the CDR3 DNA reads TGTGCCAGCAGCTTATCTCAGGCTAATGAGCAGTTCTTC. Translation gives CASSLSQANEQFF.

V is TRBV11-2 and J is TRBJ1-2; 7 bases match TRBD1. This CDR3 comprises 15 residues. The V segment lost 5 bases and the J segment 4 bases; nucleotides outside the gene matches: 10. CDR1 is SGHAT and CDR2 is FQNNGV in the germline V gene. The CDR3 nucleotides are TGTGCCAGCAGCCCTATCGACAGGGTCTTCTATGGCTACACCTTC. Translation: CASSPIDRVFYGYTF. The full variable domain, in which reference TRBV11-2 and TRBJ1-2 provide the parts outside the CDR3, is EAGVAQSPRYKIIEKRQSVAFWCNPISGHATLYWYQQILGQGPKLLIQFQNNGVVDDSQLPKDRFSAERLKGVDSTLKIQPAKLEDSAVYLCASSPIDRVFYGYTFGSGTRLTVV.

V is TRBV6-1 and J is TRBJ2-7; D ambiguous. Germline values: CDR1 MNHNS, CDR2 SASEGT. The CDR3 spans 14 residues. Trimming removed 4 bases from V and 2 bases from J, with 12 bases in between. CDR3 region: CASSVSPGPYEQYF. CDR3 nucleotide sequence: TGTGCCAGCAGTGTATCCCCAGGCCCCTACGAGCAGTACTTC.

The V gene is TRBV6-1, the J gene TRBJ2-1; the match to TRBD2 covers 9 bases. This CDR3 comprises 15 residues. Looked up from germline, CDR1 is MNHNS and CDR2 is SASEGT. V dropped 4 bases and J dropped 7; count of bases not matched to a gene: 8. CDR3 nucleotides: TGTGCCAGCAGTGGCCGGCGGGAGGGCCAGAATGAGCAGTTCTTC. Its protein product is CASSGRREGQNEQFF.